The following is a T cell receptor beta chain sequence with its context. Germline V gene lookup returns CDR1 ENHRY and CDR2 SYGVKD. The CDR3 loop spans 14 amino acids. Trimming shortened V by 0 bases and J by 4 bases, and 8 bases separated the two germline ends. This sample was included in a study of blood T cell repertoires in COVID-19. In assigning cohorts, the study relied on participant-reported clinical history. Sequenced by immunoSEQ multiplex PCR; TCRdb stores in-frame clones only, minus some. The sample includes about 250,000 clones, around 87% of them seen just once. J is TRBJ2-3 and V is TRBV10-3; perhaps TRBD2 as D (5 bases). Material: PBMCs or T cells enriched from blood (not recorded which). This TCR was sampled from a woman under 30 who had recovered from COVID-19. The CDR3 loop reads CAISESRAADTQYF. In nucleotides, the CDR3 is TGTGCCATCAGTGAGTCGAGAGCGGCAGATACGCAGTATTTT.